The clone carrying this T cell receptor beta chain was seen a few times. Its antigen remains unidentified. Quantitative 5'-RACE with molecular barcodes was used to make the TCR beta libraries. MiXCR was run by TCRdb on the 5' RACE reads, yielding one entry per CDR3 protein. This table holds 200,000 to 300,000 distinct CDR3 sequences, 20% to 30% found once. This sample is drawn from a study of CD8 T cells in ankylosing spondylitis. Notes on the study in general: Matched synovial fluid from ankylosing spondylitis patients was reported to be enriched for disease-linked clones. Typical of ankylosing spondylitis blood, it appeared, was a TCR beta motif of roughly eight highly homologous variants.

The V segment lost 6 bases and the J segment 11 bases; nucleotides outside the gene matches: 7. The CDR3 sequence is 12 residues long. Looked up from germline, CDR1 is DFQATT and CDR2 is SNEGSKA (reference sequence). The rearrangement links TRBV20-1 to TRBJ1-6; 7 bases match TRBD1. The TCR originated in a male donor with ankylosing spondylitis or in good health (not recorded which). Sequences were obtained from blood, either unsorted or a sorted T cell fraction (not recorded which). The CDR3 protein is CSARDRAAPLHF. The CDR3 DNA is TGCAGTGCCCGCGACAGGGCTGCACCCCTCCACTTT.